This T cell receptor (beta chain) appears in the sequencing data of a study of blood T cell repertoires in COVID-19. Study-wide context: COVID-19 samples from acute and convalescent phases originated in the United States, Italy and Spain. PBMCs, B-cell-depleted T cells, or T cells were the source of the cDNA or gDNA that made up the material.

This table comes from immunoSEQ multiplex PCR, and its TCRdb copy is limited to in-frame clones, with some not included. The sample has about 170,000 clones, 84% seen once. Seattle's enrolled individuals joined amid active infection and were then monitored longitudinally. CDR1 is LNHDA and CDR2 is SQIVND in the germline V gene (reference sequence). Trimming removed 8 bases from V and 4 bases from J; junction bases left unmatched: 10. This CDR3 spans 14 amino acids. The gene calls are TRBV19 and TRBJ1-2; the match to TRBD1 covers 7 bases. The sequenced material came from peripheral blood. The receptor comes from a woman aged 80 or over with COVID-19, enrolled during active disease. CDR3 region: CASSQDRWFYGYTF. CDR3 bases: TGTGCCAGTTCCCAGGACAGGTGGTTCTATGGCTACACCTTC.